This T cell receptor beta chain was recovered during a study of cytomegalovirus exposure and HLA in healthy donors. Study-wide results and caveats: Cytomegalovirus status was reportedly diagnosed by the classifier with high specificity and sensitivity. TCR beta V- and J-gene trimming was later associated with a missense DCLRE1C variant. Upon later analysis, HLA-associated TCR beta chains proved more clonally expanded than other, equally common chains.

For this clone: Its antigen remains unidentified.

The V gene's germline CDR1 is SNHLY and CDR2 FYNNEI. This CDR3 has 13 amino acids. Trimming cost V 6 bases and J 1 base, with 9 bases left between them. A multiplex PCR was run with 60 Vbeta primers and 13 Jbeta primers. Repertoires were generated with immunoSEQ multiplex PCR, while TCRdb's copy carries only in-frame clones and drops some. The sample holds around 150,000 clones, approximately 83% seen once. The chain carries TRBV2 and TRBJ1-1; D is perhaps TRBD1 (6 bases). This sequence originates from a man aged 35-49 years in good health and CMV-seropositive. Material: PBMCs. CDR3 residues: CASRGQWNTEAFF. CDR3 DNA: TGTGCCAGCAGGGGACAATGGAACACTGAAGCTTTCTTT. The entire variable domain, with the rest obtained from reference TRBV2 and TRBJ1-1, is as follows: EPEVTQTPSHQVTQMGQEVILRCVPISNHLYFYWYRQILGQKVEFLVSFYNNEISEKSEIFDDQFSVERPDGSNFTLKIRSTKLEDSAMYFCASRGQWNTEAFFGQGTRLTVV.